This T cell receptor beta chain was captured in a study of T cells in Graves' hyperthyroidism and ophthalmopathy. Study background: Upon initial diagnosis and before any treatment, peripheral blood was collected.

The definition of stable Graves' hyperthyroidism was no ophthalmopathy progression within 18 months. Whole-study results and caveats: With a median lead of approximately 6.4 months before onset, the model predicted ophthalmopathy. A 13 V-J model separated ophthalmopathy from stable hyperthyroidism.

RNA transcripts yielded amplified TCR beta CDR3 regions. When the TCR CDR3 underwent first-round RT-PCR, the HTBI primer set was used. From the multiplex PCR reads, TCRdb called clonotypes with MiXCR, one entry per CDR3 protein. Here the sample spans approximately 710,000 distinct CDR3 sequences, around 16% being singletons. Concerning this clonotype: No antigen is known for it.

The clonotype was recovered from a man between 45 and 60 years old with Graves' hyperthyroidism. Input material: blood.

DNA for the CDR3: TGTGCCAGCAGCGTAGTGGCTCTAGGGCAGAACAATCAGCCCCAGCATTTT. Translation gives CASSVVALGQNNQPQHF. The chain recombines TRBV9 with TRBJ1-5; D remains unclear. Trimming removed 0 bases at V and 3 bases at J, with 16 bases between. This CDR3 has 17 residues. The V gene's germline CDR1 is SGDLS and CDR2 YYNGEE.